Listed here are 6 T cell receptor beta chains from one sample, sequenced in a study of blood T cell repertoires in COVID-19. Some clones are missing from TCRdb's copy, which holds only in-frame ones; the method was immunoSEQ multiplex PCR. The repertoire holds some 130,000 clones, roughly 78% seen once, with roughly 3.5% in the top ten. Specimen: peripheral blood. These receptors were collected from a man in his sixties with acute or convalescent COVID-19.

The chain recombines TRBV19 with TRBJ2-5; D possibly corresponds to TRBD2 (6 bases). With 5 bases removed from V and 5 bases from J, the gap between germline ends came to 21 bases. The V gene's germline CDR1 is LNHDA and CDR2 SQIVND (reference sequence). The CDR3 is 16 residues long. The CDR3 DNA reads TGTGCCAGTAGTCAGGCCTTGACGGGGGTCGGGGAGACCCAGTACTTC. It codes for CASSQALTGVGETQYF.

The rearrangement links TRBV6-5 to TRBJ2-7, with 7 bases aligning to TRBD2. Germline V CDR1 and CDR2: MNHEY, SVGAGI. V lost 5 bases, J lost 1 base, and 5 bases stayed unmatched. This CDR3 contains 14 residues. The CDR3 spells CASSQSGGSYEQYF. Written as DNA, the CDR3 is TGTGCCAGCAGTCAATCGGGGGGATCCTACGAGCAGTACTTC.

The rearrangement links TRBV6-1 to TRBJ1-1; D ambiguous. CDR1 is MNHNS, CDR2 SASEGT, per germline. The CDR3 runs 14 residues. V shed 1 base and J shed 2 bases, with 8 bases lying between them. This chain's CDR3 is CASSEVTGNTEAFF. The CDR3 region has the DNA TGTGCCAGCAGTGAAGTAACCGGTAACACTGAAGCTTTCTTT.

J is TRBJ2-2 and V is TRBV7-2, with D maybe TRBD1 (6 bases). The V end lost 0 bases, the J end lost 2 bases, and 7 bases lay between the germline ends. This CDR3 comprises 15 residues. CDR1 is SGHTA and CDR2 is FQGNSA in the germline V gene. The DNA for the CDR3 is TGTGCCAGCAGCTTAGCCGGGACAAACACCGGGGAGCTGTTTTTT. It codes for CASSLAGTNTGELFF.

The rearrangement links TRBV28 to TRBJ2-1, with 14 bases fitting TRBD2. The ends lost 5 bases at V and 5 bases at J; junction bases unmatched: 5. The CDR3 spans 16 residues. Germline lookup yields CDR1 MDHEN and CDR2 SYDVKM. The CDR3 region is CASSDPGLAGDNEQFF. CDR3 DNA: TGTGCCAGCAGTGATCCGGGACTAGCGGGAGACAATGAGCAGTTCTTC.

The chain couples TRBV18 to TRBJ1-2, with 7 bases fitting TRBD1. Germline V lookup: CDR1 KGHSH, CDR2 LQKENI. The trim removed 3 bases at V and 7 bases at J, leaving 8 bases unmatched. The CDR3 consists of 14 residues. CDR3 region: CASSPSTGLPGYTF. As DNA, the CDR3 is TGTGCCAGCTCACCCTCGACAGGGCTGCCTGGCTACACCTTC.